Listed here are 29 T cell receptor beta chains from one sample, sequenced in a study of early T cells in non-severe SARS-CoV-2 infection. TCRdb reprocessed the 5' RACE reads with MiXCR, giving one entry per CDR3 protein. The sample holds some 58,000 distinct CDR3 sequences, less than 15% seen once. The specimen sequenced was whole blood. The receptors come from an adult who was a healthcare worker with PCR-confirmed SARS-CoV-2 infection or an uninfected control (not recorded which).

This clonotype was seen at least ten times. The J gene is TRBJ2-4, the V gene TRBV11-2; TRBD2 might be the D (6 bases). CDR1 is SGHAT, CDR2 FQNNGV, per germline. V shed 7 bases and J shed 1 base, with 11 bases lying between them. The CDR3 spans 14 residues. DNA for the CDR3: TGTGCCAGCACCCCGGGAGTCGCCAAAAACATTCAGTACTTC. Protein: CASTPGVAKNIQYF.

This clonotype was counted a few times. CDR3 DNA sequence: TGTGCCATCAGTGAGGGACTAGCGGGGAAATCTAGCACAGATACGCAGTATTTT. This gives the protein CAISEGLAGKSSTDTQYF. J is TRBJ2-3 and V is TRBV10-3; TRBD2 matches 12 bases. The germline gives CDR1 ENHRY, CDR2 SYGVKD. The V segment lost 2 bases and the J segment 0 bases; nucleotides outside the gene matches: 6. This CDR3 is built from 18 residues.

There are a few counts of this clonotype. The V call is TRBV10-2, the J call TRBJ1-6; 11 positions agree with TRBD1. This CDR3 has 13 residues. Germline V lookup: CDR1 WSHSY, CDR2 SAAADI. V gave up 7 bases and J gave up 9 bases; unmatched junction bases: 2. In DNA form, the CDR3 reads TGCGCCAGCACTGGGACAGGGGGTTCACCCCTCCACTTT. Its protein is CASTGTGGSPLHF.

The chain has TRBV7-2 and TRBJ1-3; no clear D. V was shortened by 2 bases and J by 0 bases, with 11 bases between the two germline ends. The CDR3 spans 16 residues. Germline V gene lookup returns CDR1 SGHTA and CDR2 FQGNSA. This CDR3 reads CASSLSGSSSGNTIYF. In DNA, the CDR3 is TGTGCCAGCAGCTTAAGTGGGTCTTCCTCTGGAAACACCATATATTTT.

The CDR3 here is CASSPRSAFNEKLFF. The CDR3 DNA reads TGTGCCAGCAGCCCGAGGTCGGCCTTTAATGAAAAACTGTTTTTT. The chain employs TRBV9 and TRBJ1-4, with D uncertain. This CDR3 comprises 15 residues. Trimming shortened V by 4 bases and J by 4 bases, and 14 bases separated the two germline ends. Germline V gene sequence: CDR1 SGDLS, CDR2 YYNGEE.

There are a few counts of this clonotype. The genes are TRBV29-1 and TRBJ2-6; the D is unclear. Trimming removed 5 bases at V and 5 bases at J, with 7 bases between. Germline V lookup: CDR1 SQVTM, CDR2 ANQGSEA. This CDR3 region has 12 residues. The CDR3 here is CSVFNRANVLTF. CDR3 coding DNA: TGCAGCGTTTTCAACCGGGCCAACGTCCTGACTTTC.

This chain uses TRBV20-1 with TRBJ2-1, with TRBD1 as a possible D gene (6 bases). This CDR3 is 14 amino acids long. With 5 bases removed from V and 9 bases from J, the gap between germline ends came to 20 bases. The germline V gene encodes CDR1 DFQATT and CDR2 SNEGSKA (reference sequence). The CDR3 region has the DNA TGCAGTGCTTCGACAGGACGAAACCCGGGTGAGCAGTTCTTC. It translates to CSASTGRNPGEQFF.

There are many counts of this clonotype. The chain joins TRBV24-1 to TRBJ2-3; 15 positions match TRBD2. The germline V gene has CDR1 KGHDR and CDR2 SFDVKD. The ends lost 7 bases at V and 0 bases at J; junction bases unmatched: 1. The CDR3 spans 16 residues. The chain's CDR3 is CATRGTSGGSTDTQYF. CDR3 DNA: TGTGCCACCAGGGGGACTAGCGGGGGGAGCACAGATACGCAGTATTTT.

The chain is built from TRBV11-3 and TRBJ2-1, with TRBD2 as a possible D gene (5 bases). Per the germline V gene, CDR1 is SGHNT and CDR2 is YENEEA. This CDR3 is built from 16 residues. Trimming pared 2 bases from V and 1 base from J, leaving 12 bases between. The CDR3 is CASSLNQDLSYNEQFF. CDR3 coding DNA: TGTGCCAGCAGCTTAAACCAGGACTTATCCTACAATGAGCAGTTCTTC.

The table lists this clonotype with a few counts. The CDR3 bases are TGCGCCAGCAGCCCATTTCGAAGCACAGATACGCAGTATTTT. Translating it yields CASSPFRSTDTQYF. V is TRBV5-1 and J is TRBJ2-3; D remains ambiguous. The CDR3 sequence is 14 residues long. The V gene's germline CDR1 is SGHRS and CDR2 YFSETQ. V was cut by 4 bases and J by 0 bases, with 9 bases left in between. The whole variable domain, filled in from reference TRBV5-1 and TRBJ2-3, reads KAGVTQTPRYLIKTRGQQVTLSCSPISGHRSVSWYQQTPGQGLQFLFEYFSETQRNKGNFPGRFSGRQFSNSRSEMNVSTLELGDSALYLCASSPFRSTDTQYFGPGTRLTVL.

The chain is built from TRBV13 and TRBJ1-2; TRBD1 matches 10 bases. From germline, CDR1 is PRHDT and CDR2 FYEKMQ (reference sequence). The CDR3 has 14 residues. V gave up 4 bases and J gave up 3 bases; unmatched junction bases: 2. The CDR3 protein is CASSSGTGDYGYTF. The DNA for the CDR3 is TGTGCCAGCAGCTCCGGGACAGGGGACTATGGCTACACCTTC.

The CDR3 nucleotides read TGTGCCTGGACATCCTGGACAGGGGGCAACGAGCAGTACTTC. Translating it yields CAWTSWTGGNEQYF. This rearrangement joins TRBV30 to TRBJ2-7, with 11 bases matching TRBD1. The germline V gene has CDR1 GTSNPN and CDR2 SVGIG (reference sequence). This CDR3 is built from 14 residues. V shed 4 bases, J shed 5 bases, and the junction held 7 bases outside the gene matches.

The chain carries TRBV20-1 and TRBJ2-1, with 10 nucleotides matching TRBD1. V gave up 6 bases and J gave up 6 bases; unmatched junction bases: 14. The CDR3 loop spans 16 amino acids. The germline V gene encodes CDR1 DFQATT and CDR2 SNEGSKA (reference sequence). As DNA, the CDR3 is TGCAGTGCCCAAAGCGTTGGGACAGGGGTACGCAATGAGCAGTTCTTC. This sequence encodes CSAQSVGTGVRNEQFF.

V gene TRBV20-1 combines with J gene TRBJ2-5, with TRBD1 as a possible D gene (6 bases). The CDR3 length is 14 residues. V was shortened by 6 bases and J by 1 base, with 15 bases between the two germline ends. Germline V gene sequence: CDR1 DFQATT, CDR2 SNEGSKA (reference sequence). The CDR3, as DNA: TGCAGTGCAAATTCAGGGGCCTTCCAAGAGACCCAGTACTTC. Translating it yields CSANSGAFQETQYF.

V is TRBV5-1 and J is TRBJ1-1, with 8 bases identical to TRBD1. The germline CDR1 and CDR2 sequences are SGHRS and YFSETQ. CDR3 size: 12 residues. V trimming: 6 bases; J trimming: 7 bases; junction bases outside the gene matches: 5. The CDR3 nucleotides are TGCGCCAGCATCGGACAGGGATATGAAGCTTTCTTT. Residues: CASIGQGYEAFF.

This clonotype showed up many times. The CDR3 sequence: CSVKAGGAFF. The CDR3 DNA follows: TGCAGCGTTAAAGCGGGAGGGGCTTTCTTT. The V and J genes are TRBV29-1 and TRBJ1-1; D gene ambiguous. V was cut by 5 bases and J by 11 bases, with 12 bases left in between. The CDR3 is 10 amino acids. Germline loops: CDR1 SQVTM, CDR2 ANQGSEA.

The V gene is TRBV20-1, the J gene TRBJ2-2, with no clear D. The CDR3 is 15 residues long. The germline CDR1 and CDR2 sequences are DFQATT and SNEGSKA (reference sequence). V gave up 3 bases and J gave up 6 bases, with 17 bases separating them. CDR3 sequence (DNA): TGCAGTGCTAGGATACCTGGCGTGACGGCCGGGGAGCTGTTTTTT. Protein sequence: CSARIPGVTAGELFF.

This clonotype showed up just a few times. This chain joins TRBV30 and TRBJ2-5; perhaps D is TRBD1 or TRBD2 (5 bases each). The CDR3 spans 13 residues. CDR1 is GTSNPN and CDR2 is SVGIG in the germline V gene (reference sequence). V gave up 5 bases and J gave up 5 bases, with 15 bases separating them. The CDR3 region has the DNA TGTGCCTGGGCGCCGGGACCTGGGGAGACCCAGTACTTC. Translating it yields CAWAPGPGETQYF.

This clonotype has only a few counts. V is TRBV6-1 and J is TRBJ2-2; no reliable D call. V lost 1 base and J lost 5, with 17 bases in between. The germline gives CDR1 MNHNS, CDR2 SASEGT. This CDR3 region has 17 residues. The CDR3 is CASSEGVRIPGTGELFF. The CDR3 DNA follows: TGTGCCAGCAGTGAAGGAGTACGGATACCTGGGACCGGGGAGCTGTTTTTT.

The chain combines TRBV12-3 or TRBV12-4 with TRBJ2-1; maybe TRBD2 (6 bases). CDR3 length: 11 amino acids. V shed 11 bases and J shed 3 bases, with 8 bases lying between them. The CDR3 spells CAGGSYNEQFF. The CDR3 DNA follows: TGTGCCGGAGGGAGCTACAATGAGCAGTTCTTC.

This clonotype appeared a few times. CDR3 nucleotide sequence: TGTGCCAGCAGCTCCACAGGGCCACTAGCGGGGGGGCTCGATGAGCAGTTCTTC. Residues: CASSSTGPLAGGLDEQFF. The chain combines TRBV7-9 with TRBJ2-1; 13 bases agree with TRBD2. The CDR3 totals 18 residues. V trimming: 4 bases; J trimming: 8 bases; junction bases outside the gene matches: 14. CDR1 and CDR2 from the germline V gene are SEHNR and FQNEAQ (reference sequence).

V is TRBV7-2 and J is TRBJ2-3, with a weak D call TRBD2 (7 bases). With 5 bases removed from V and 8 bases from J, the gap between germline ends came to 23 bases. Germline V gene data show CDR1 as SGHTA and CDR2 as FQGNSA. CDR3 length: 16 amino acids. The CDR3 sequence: CASSTFPRGGRGTQYF. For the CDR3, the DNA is TGTGCCAGCAGCACCTTCCCTAGGGGGGGCAGGGGTACGCAGTATTTT.

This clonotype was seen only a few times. The CDR3 DNA is TGCAGTGCTGGGACAGTGACAGAGACCCAGTACTTC. It specifies CSAGTVTETQYF. The V and J genes are TRBV20-1 and TRBJ2-5; TRBD1 matches at 7 bases. The J segment lost 4 bases and the V segment lost 5 bases, leaving 4 bases of the junction unmatched. This CDR3 region has 12 residues. The germline CDR1 and CDR2 sequences are DFQATT and SNEGSKA (reference sequence).

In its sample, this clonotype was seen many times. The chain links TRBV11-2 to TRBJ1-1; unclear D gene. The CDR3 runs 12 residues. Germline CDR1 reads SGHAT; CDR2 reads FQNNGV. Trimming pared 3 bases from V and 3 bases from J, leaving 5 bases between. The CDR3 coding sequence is TGTGCCAGCAGCTTTCGGGACACTGAAGCTTTCTTT. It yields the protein CASSFRDTEAFF.

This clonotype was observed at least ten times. In nucleotides, the CDR3 is TGCGCCAGCAGCCAAGACAGGGCCAGCAATCAGCCCCAGCATTTT. Translation: CASSQDRASNQPQHF. The chain links TRBV4-3 to TRBJ1-5; maybe TRBD1 (5 bases). Trimming stripped 0 bases from V and 1 base from J, with 7 bases between. The CDR3 covers 15 residues. The germline CDR1 and CDR2 sequences are LGHNA and YSLEER.

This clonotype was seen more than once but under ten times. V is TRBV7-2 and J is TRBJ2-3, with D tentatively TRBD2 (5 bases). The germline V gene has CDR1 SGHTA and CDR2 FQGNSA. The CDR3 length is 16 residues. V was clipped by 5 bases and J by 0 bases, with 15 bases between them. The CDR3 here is CASSREAAHSTDTQYF. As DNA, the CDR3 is TGTGCCAGCAGCCGAGAAGCGGCTCATAGCACAGATACGCAGTATTTT.

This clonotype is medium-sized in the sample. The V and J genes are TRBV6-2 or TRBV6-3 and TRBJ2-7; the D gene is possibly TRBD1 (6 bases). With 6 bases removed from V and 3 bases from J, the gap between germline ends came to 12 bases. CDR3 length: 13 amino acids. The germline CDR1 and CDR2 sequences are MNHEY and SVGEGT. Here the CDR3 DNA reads TGTGCCAGCAGCCACAGGGAACACTACGAGCAGTACTTC. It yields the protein CASSHREHYEQYF.

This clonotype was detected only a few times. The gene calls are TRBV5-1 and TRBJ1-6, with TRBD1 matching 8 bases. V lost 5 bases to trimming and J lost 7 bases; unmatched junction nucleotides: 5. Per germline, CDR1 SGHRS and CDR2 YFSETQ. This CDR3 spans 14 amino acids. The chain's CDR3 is CASRAGTGNSPLHF. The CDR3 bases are TGCGCCAGCAGGGCCGGGACAGGAAATTCACCCCTCCACTTT.

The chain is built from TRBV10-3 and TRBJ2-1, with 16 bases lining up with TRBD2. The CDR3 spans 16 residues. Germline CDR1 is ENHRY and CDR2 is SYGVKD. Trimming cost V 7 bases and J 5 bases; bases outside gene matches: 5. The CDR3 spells CAITPGTSGGDNEQFF. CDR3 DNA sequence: TGTGCCATCACCCCCGGGACTAGCGGGGGGGACAATGAGCAGTTCTTC.